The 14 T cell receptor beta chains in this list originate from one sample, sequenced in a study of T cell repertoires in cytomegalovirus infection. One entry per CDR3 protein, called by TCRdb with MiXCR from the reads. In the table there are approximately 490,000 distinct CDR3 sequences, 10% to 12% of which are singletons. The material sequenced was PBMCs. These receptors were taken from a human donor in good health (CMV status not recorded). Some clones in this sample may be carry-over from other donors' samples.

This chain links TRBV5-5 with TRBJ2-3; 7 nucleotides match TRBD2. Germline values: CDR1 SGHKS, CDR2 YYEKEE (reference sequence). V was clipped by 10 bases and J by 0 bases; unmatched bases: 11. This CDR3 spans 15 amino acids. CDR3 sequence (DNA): TGTGCCGGTAGACTAGCTGGATCTAGCACAGATACGCAGTATTTT. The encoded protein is CAGRLAGSSTDTQYF.

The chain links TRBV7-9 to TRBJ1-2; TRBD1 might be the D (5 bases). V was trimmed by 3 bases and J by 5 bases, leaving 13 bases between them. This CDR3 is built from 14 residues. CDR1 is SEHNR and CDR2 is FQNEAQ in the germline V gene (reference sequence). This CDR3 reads CASSFDGRTYGYTF. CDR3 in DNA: TGTGCCAGCAGCTTTGATGGACGGACATATGGCTACACCTTC.

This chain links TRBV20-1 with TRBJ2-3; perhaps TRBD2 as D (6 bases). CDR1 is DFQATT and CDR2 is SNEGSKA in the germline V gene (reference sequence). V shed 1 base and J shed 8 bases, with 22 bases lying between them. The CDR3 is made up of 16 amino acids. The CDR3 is CSARAGSTGTASTQYF. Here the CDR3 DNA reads TGCAGTGCTAGAGCCGGTTCGACCGGGACTGCGAGTACGCAGTATTTT.

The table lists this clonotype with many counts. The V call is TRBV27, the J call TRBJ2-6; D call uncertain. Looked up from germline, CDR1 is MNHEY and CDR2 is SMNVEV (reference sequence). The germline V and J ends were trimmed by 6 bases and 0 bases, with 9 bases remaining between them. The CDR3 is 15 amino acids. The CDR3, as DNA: TGTGCCAGCAGCGACGTTCCCTCTGGGGCCAACGTCCTGACTTTC. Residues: CASSDVPSGANVLTF.

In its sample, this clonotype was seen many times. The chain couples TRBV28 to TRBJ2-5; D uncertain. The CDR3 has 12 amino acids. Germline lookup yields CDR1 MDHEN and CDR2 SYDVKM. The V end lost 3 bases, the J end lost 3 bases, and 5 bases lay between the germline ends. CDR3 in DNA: TGTGCCAGCAGTTTCACGAAAGAGACCCAGTACTTC. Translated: CASSFTKETQYF.

The chain's CDR3 is CSGLEASGHNEQFF. CDR3 nucleotide sequence: TGCAGCGGCCTTGAGGCTAGCGGACACAATGAGCAGTTCTTC. The J gene is TRBJ2-1, the V gene TRBV29-1; 7 nucleotides match TRBD2. The V segment lost 7 bases and the J segment 5 bases; nucleotides outside the gene matches: 11. Per the germline V gene, CDR1 is SQVTM and CDR2 is ANQGSEA. There are 14 residues in the CDR3.

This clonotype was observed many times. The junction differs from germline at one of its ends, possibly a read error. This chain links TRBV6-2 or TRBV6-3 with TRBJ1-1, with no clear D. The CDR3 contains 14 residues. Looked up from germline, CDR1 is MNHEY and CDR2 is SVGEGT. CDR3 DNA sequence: TGTGCCAGCAGATACTCCGGGTCGAACACTGAAGCTTTCTTT. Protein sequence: CASRYSGSNTEAFF.

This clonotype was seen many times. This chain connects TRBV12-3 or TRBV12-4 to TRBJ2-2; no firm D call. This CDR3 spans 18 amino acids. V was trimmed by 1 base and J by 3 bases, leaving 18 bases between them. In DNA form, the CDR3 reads TGTGCCAGCAGTTTAGGTTTGAACAGCCCCTCGGACACCGGGGAGCTGTTTTTT. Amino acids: CASSLGLNSPSDTGELFF.

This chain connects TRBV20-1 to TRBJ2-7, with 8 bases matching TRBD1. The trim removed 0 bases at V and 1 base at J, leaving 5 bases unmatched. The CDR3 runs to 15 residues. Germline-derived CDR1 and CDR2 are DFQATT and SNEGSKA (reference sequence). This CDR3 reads CSARDPGQGSYEQYF. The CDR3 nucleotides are TGCAGTGCTAGAGATCCCGGACAGGGATCCTACGAGCAGTACTTC.

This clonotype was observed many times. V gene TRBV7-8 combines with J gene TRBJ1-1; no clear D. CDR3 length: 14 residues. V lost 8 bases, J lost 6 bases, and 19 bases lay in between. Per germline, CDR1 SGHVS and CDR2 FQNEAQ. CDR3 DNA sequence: TGTGCCAGCCTCAACCCCCCCGCGCGCGCTGAAGCTTTCTTT. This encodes CASLNPPARAEAFF.

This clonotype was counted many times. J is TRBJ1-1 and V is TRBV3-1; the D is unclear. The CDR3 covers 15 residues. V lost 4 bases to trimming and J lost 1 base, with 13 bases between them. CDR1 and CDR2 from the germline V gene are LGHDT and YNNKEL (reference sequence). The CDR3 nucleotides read TGTGCCAGCAGCCCGTACATTTCAGAGAACACTGAAGCTTTCTTT. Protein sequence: CASSPYISENTEAFF.

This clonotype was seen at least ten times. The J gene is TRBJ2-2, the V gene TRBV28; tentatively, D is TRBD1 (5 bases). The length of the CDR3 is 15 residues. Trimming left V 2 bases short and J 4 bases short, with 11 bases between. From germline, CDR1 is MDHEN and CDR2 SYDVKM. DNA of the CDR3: TGTGCCAGCAGTTTAGAACAGGAGATCACCGGGGAGCTGTTTTTT. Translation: CASSLEQEITGELFF.

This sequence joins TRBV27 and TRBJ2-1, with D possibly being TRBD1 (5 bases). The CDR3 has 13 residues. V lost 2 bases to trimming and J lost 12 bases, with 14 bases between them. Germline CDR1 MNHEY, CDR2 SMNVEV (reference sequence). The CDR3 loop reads CASSLGAAEGQFF. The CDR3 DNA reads TGTGCCAGCAGTTTAGGGGCCGCGGAAGGGCAGTTCTTC.

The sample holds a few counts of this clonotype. In DNA, the CDR3 is TGTGCCAGCAGCTTACGAGGGGGCGCAGGGATGAGAGACTACGAGCAGTACTTC. This codes for CASSLRGGAGMRDYEQYF. The chain employs TRBV7-9 and TRBJ2-7; 7 bases fit TRBD1. There are 18 residues in the CDR3. The junction had 16 bases not matched to a gene; V was cut back by 2 bases and J by 3 bases. Germline V CDR1 and CDR2: SEHNR, FQNEAQ (reference sequence).